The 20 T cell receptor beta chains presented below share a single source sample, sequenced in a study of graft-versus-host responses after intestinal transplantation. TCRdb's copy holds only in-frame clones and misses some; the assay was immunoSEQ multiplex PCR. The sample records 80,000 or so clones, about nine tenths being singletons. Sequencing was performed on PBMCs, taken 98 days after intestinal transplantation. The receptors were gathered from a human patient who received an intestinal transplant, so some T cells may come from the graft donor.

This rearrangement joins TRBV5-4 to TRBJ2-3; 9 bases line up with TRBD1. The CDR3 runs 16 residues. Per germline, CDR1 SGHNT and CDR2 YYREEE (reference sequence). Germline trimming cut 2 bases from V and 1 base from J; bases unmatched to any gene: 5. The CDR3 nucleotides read TGTGCCAGCAGCTTAGACCGGGACAGGGGCACAGATACGCAGTATTTT. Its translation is CASSLDRDRGTDTQYF. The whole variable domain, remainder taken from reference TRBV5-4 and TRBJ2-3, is ETGVTQSPTHLIKTRGQQVTLRCSSQSGHNTVSWYQQALGQGPQFIFQYYREEENGRGNFPPRFSGLQFPNYSSELNVNALELDDSALYLCASSLDRDRGTDTQYFGPGTRLTVL.

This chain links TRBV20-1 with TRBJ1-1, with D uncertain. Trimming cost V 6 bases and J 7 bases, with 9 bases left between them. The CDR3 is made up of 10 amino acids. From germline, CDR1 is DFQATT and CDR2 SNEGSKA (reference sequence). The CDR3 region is CSAWPLEAFF. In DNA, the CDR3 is TGCAGTGCCTGGCCACTTGAAGCTTTCTTT.

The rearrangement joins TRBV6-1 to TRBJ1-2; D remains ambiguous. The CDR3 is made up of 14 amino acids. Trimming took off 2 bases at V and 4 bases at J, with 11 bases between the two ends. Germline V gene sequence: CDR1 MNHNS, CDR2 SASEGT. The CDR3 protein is CASSERASVYGYTF. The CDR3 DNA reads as TGTGCCAGCAGTGAACGGGCCAGTGTCTATGGCTACACCTTC.

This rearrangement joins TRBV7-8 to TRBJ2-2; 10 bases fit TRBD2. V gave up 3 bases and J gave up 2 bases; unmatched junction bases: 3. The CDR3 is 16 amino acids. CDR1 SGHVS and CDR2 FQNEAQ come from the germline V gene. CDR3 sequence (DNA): TGTGCCAGCAGCTTCGGACTAGCGGCCAACACCGGGGAGCTGTTTTTT. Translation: CASSFGLAANTGELFF.

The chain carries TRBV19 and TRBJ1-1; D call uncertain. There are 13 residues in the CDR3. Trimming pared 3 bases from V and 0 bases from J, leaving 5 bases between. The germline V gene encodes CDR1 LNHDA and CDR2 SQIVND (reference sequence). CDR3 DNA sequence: TGTGCCAGTAGTATTGCAGTGAACACTGAAGCTTTCTTT. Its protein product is CASSIAVNTEAFF.

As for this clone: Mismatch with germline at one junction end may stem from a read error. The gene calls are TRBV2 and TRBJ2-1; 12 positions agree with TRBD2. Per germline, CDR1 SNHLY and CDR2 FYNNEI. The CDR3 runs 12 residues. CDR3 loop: CASSLTSGGLIF. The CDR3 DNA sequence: TGTGCCAGCAGCCTGACTAGCGGGGGTCTGATCTTC.

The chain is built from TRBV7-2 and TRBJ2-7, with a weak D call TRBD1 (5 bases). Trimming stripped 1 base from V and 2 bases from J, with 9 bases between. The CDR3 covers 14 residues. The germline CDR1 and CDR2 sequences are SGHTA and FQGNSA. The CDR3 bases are TGTGCCAGCAGCTTAGGGGTACAGGCCTACGAGCAGTACTTC. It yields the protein CASSLGVQAYEQYF.

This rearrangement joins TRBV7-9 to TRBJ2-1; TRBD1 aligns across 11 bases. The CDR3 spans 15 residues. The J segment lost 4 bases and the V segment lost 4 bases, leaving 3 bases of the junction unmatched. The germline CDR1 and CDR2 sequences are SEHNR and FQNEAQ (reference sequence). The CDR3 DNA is TGTGCCAGCAGCTCGGACAGGGGGCAATACAATGAGCAGTTCTTC. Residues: CASSSDRGQYNEQFF.

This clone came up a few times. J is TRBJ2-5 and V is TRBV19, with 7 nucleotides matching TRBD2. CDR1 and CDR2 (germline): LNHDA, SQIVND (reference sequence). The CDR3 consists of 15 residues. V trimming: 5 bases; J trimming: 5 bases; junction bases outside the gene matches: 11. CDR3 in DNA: TGTGCCAGTAGTTCGGGACTAAACCTCGGGGAGACCCAGTACTTC. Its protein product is CASSSGLNLGETQYF.

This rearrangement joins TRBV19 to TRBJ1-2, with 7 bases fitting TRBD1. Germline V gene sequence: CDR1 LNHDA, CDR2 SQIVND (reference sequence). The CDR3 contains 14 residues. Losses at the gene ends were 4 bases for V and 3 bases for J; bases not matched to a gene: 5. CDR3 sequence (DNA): TGTGCCAGTAGTAACAGGGGACTTGACTATGGCTACACCTTC. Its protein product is CASSNRGLDYGYTF.

Written as DNA, the CDR3 is TGTGCCACTCGGTGGGCCGGGGAGCTGTTTTTT. Translation gives CATRWAGELFF. This chain uses TRBV19 with TRBJ2-2; unclear D gene. The CDR3 sequence is 11 residues long. CDR1 and CDR2 (germline): LNHDA, SQIVND (reference sequence). With 10 bases removed from V and 6 bases from J, the gap between germline ends came to 9 bases.

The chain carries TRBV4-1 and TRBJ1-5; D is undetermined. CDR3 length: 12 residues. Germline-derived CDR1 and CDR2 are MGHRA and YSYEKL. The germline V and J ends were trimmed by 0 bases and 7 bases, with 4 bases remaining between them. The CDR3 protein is CASSQEGQPQHF. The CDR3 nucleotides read TGCGCCAGCAGCCAAGAGGGACAGCCCCAGCATTTT.

The CDR3, as DNA: TGTGCCAGCAGCCCCACTACTAGCCCAGAGACCCAGTACTTC. Amino acid sequence: CASSPTTSPETQYF. The chain has TRBV7-3 and TRBJ2-5; perhaps TRBD2 as D (6 bases). Trimming removed 5 bases at V and 4 bases at J, with 14 bases between. Germline values: CDR1 SGHTA, CDR2 FQGTGA. The CDR3 is made up of 14 amino acids.

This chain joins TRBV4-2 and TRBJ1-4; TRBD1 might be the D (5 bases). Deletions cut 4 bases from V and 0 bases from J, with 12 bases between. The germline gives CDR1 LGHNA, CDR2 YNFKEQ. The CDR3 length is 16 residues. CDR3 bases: TGTGCCAGCAGCCGTGAGGGACCTGCAACTAATGAAAAACTGTTTTTT. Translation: CASSREGPATNEKLFF.

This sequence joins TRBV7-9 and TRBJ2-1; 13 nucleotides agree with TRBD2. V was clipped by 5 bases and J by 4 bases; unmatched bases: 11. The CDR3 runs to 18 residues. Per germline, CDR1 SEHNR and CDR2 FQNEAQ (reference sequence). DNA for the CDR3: TGTGCCAGCAGCGTACCCGGGACTAGCGGGATCCCATACAATGAGCAGTTCTTC. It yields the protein CASSVPGTSGIPYNEQFF.

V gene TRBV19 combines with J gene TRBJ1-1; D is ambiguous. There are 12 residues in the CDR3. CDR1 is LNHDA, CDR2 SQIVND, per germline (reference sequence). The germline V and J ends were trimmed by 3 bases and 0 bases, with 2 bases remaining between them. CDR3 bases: TGTGCCAGTAGTATTCTGAACACTGAAGCTTTCTTT. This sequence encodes CASSILNTEAFF.

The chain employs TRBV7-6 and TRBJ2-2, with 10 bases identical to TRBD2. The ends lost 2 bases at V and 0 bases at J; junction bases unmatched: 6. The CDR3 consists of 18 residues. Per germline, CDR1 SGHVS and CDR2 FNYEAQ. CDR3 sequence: CASSLIPSGGSNTGELFF. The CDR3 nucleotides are TGTGCCAGCAGCTTAATCCCTAGCGGGGGCTCGAACACCGGGGAGCTGTTTTTT.

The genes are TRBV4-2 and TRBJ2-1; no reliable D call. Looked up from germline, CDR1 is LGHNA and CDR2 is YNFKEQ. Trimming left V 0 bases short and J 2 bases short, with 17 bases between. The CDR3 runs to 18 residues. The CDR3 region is CASSQEDRPLFPYNEQFF. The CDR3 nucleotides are TGTGCCAGCAGCCAAGAGGACCGCCCTTTATTCCCCTACAATGAGCAGTTCTTC.

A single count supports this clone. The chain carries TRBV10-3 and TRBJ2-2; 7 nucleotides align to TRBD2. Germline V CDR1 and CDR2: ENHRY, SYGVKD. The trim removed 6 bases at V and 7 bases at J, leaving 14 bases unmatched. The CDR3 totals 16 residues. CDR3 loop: CAISRDYPGSGGELFF. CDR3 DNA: TGTGCCATCAGCCGGGACTACCCGGGTTCTGGCGGGGAGCTGTTTTTT.

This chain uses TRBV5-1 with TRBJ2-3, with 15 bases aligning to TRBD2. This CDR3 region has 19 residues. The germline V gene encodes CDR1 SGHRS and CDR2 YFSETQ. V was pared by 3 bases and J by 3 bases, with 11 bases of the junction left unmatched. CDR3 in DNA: TGCGCCAGCAGCTCAGGACTAGCGGGAGGGAGGGGGCTGACAGATACGCAGTATTTT. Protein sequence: CASSSGLAGGRGLTDTQYF.